A single sample is the source of the 17 T cell receptor beta chains below, sequenced in a study of OX40 agonist ivuxolimab in advanced cancers. TCRdb's table, derived via immunoSEQ multiplex PCR, lists solely in-frame clones and lacks some. The top ten hold approximately 0.15% of the sample, which has about 100,000 clones, approximately 91% seen once. The sequencing used CD4+ or CD8+ T cells sorted from blood, collected in a trial of the OX40 agonist ivuxolimab. The receptors were sampled from an adult with an advanced solid tumor such as melanoma, head and neck, liver or kidney cancer.

The chain joins TRBV6-1 to TRBJ2-3; D unresolved. CDR1 is MNHNS and CDR2 is SASEGT in the germline V gene. V lost 3 bases and J lost 0, with 7 bases in between. CDR3 length equals 14 residues. In DNA form, the CDR3 reads TGTGCCAGCAGTGACGCGGTAAGCACAGATACGCAGTATTTT. This gives the protein CASSDAVSTDTQYF.

The V gene is TRBV5-1, the J gene TRBJ2-7; 11 bases match TRBD2. This CDR3 has 17 residues. CDR1 SGHRS and CDR2 YFSETQ come from the germline V gene. V lost 8 bases, J lost 0 bases, and 13 bases stayed unmatched. CDR3 in DNA: TGCGCCAGTCGGCGGACAACCGGGACTAGCGGCTCCTACGAGCAGTACTTC. As protein: CASRRTTGTSGSYEQYF.

The chain has TRBV27 and TRBJ1-1; D is possibly TRBD1 (6 bases). V was cut by 7 bases and J by 4 bases, with 16 bases left in between. Germline loops: CDR1 MNHEY, CDR2 SMNVEV (reference sequence). CDR3 size: 14 residues. Written as DNA, the CDR3 is TGTGCCAGCACGTACAGGGCAGGGAGCACTGAAGCTTTCTTT. Its translation is CASTYRAGSTEAFF.

The chain combines TRBV7-8 with TRBJ1-3, with a tentative D call TRBD1 (5 bases). CDR1 is SGHVS, CDR2 FQNEAQ, per germline. The V and J ends lost 3 bases and 0 bases respectively, with 12 bases between them. The CDR3 runs to 16 residues. CDR3 DNA: TGTGCCAGCAGCTTTGGGACCTGGCTCTCTGGAAACACCATATATTTT. This encodes CASSFGTWLSGNTIYF.

The genes are TRBV27 and TRBJ2-7, with 13 bases lining up with TRBD2. The CDR3 loop spans 14 amino acids. J was trimmed by 6 bases and V by 3 bases; bases with no gene match: 2. Looked up from germline, CDR1 is MNHEY and CDR2 is SMNVEV (reference sequence). In DNA, the CDR3 is TGTGCCAGCAGTTTCCGGACTAGCGGGAGCGAGCAGTACTTC. Translation gives CASSFRTSGSEQYF.

This chain links TRBV6-6 with TRBJ1-4; D gene uncertain. This CDR3 is built from 12 residues. The V end lost 0 bases, the J end lost 15 bases, and 11 bases lay between the germline ends. The V gene's germline CDR1 is MNHNY and CDR2 SVGAGI (reference sequence). DNA of the CDR3: TGTGCCAGCAGTTACTCGGGCGGTTTGGTGTTTTTT. Encoded protein: CASSYSGGLVFF.

The gene calls are TRBV5-1 and TRBJ2-7; D possibly corresponds to TRBD2 (5 bases). The CDR3 sequence is 14 residues long. Trimming pared 2 bases from V and 0 bases from J, leaving 9 bases between. Per germline, CDR1 SGHRS and CDR2 YFSETQ. The CDR3 DNA reads TGCGCCAGCAGCTTAACGACTAACTCCTACGAGCAGTACTTC. Encoded protein: CASSLTTNSYEQYF.

The chain is built from TRBV14 and TRBJ1-6, with 7 bases fitting TRBD1. V gave up 4 bases and J gave up 10 bases; unmatched junction bases: 10. There are 15 residues in the CDR3. Germline V gives CDR1 SGHDN, CDR2 FVKESK. This chain's CDR3 is CASSRQGRGSSPLHF. CDR3 DNA sequence: TGTGCCAGCAGCCGACAGGGTAGAGGGTCATCACCCCTCCACTTT. The entire variable domain, with the rest obtained from reference TRBV14 and TRBJ1-6, is as follows: EAGVTQFPSHSVIEKGQTVTLRCDPISGHDNLYWYRRVMGKEIKFLLHFVKESKQDESGMPNNRFLAERTGGTYSTLKVQPAELEDSGVYFCASSRQGRGSSPLHFGNGTRLTVT.

The chain combines TRBV19 with TRBJ2-3; D unclear. V gave up 1 base and J gave up 5 bases, with 10 bases separating them. The CDR3 length is 14 residues. The germline gives CDR1 LNHDA, CDR2 SQIVND (reference sequence). Written as DNA, the CDR3 is TGTGCCAGTAGTATAGTGGCGGCCGGAGATACGCAGTATTTT. Protein product: CASSIVAAGDTQYF.

CDR3 sequence reads: CASSTQGSRVRGSYEQYF. Written as DNA, the CDR3 is TGTGCCAGCAGCACACAGGGGAGCCGGGTCAGGGGGTCCTACGAGCAGTACTTC. The chain joins TRBV21-1 to TRBJ2-7; whether TRBD1, the table's D call, matches the DNA was not checked. TRBV21-1 has pseudogene status. The CDR3 is 18 residues long.

V is TRBV11-1 and J is TRBJ2-5, with D perhaps TRBD2 (6 bases). Germline loops: CDR1 SGHAT, CDR2 FQDESV (reference sequence). V was pared by 5 bases and J by 1 base, with 8 bases between. The CDR3 is 13 residues long. In DNA, the CDR3 is TGTGCCAGCAGCCGGGGGACCCAAGAGACCCAGTACTTC. Translation: CASSRGTQETQYF.

The V and J genes are TRBV11-1 and TRBJ1-5; D perhaps matches TRBD1 (5 bases). Germline V gene lookup returns CDR1 SGHAT and CDR2 FQDESV (reference sequence). Trimming removed 3 bases from V and 5 bases from J, with 8 bases in between. This CDR3 is built from 13 residues. This chain's CDR3 is CASSLGVDQPQHF. In DNA, the CDR3 is TGTGCCAGCAGCTTGGGGGTGGATCAGCCCCAGCATTTT.

This clone was recorded a few times. The V and J genes are TRBV5-1 and TRBJ2-7, with a tentative D call TRBD1 (8 bases). V was trimmed by 2 bases and J by 6 bases, leaving 12 bases between them. This CDR3 comprises 13 residues. Germline V gene lookup returns CDR1 SGHRS and CDR2 YFSETQ. The CDR3 region is CASSFHRGGEQYF. DNA of the CDR3: TGCGCCAGCAGCTTTCACAGGGGGGGCGAGCAGTACTTC.

The rearrangement links TRBV27 to TRBJ2-7; the D gene is possibly TRBD1 (6 bases). CDR3 size: 15 residues. V was shortened by 7 bases and J by 4 bases, with 20 bases between the two germline ends. CDR1 MNHEY and CDR2 SMNVEV come from the germline V gene (reference sequence). The CDR3 here is CASKPDRLLFYEQYF. For the CDR3, the DNA is TGTGCCAGCAAGCCCGACAGGCTTTTGTTTTACGAGCAGTACTTC.

The chain employs TRBV25-1 and TRBJ2-3, with D possibly matching TRBD1 (6 bases). CDR3 length: 17 residues. V was clipped by 5 bases and J by 6 bases, with 24 bases between them. Germline CDR1 is MGHDK and CDR2 is SYGVNS. The CDR3 spells CASSIQGVGILSDTQYF. For the CDR3, the DNA is TGTGCCAGCAGTATACAGGGAGTTGGGATTTTATCGGATACGCAGTATTTT.

V usage is TRBV6-5 and J usage is TRBJ1-5; a weak D match, TRBD1 (6 bases). Deletions cut 4 bases from V and 5 bases from J, with 9 bases between. The CDR3 consists of 13 residues. Germline V gene sequence: CDR1 MNHEY, CDR2 SVGAGI. The CDR3 is CASSSGGHQPQHF. Here the CDR3 DNA reads TGTGCCAGCAGTTCGGGGGGCCATCAGCCCCAGCATTTT.

The V call is TRBV7-2, the J call TRBJ1-2; maybe TRBD1 (5 bases). The CDR3 contains 15 residues. Germline V lookup: CDR1 SGHTA, CDR2 FQGNSA. Trimming left V 0 bases short and J 4 bases short, with 12 bases between. The CDR3 DNA reads as TGTGCCAGCAGCTTAGCGCCGGGACTCCGCTATGGCTACACCTTC. The encoded protein is CASSLAPGLRYGYTF.